The T cell receptor beta chain described here comes from a study of blood T cell repertoires in COVID-19. Study-level background: Samples of COVID-19 (acute and convalescent) were obtained from the United States, Italy and Spain. Sample material is recorded as cDNA or gDNA derived from T cells, B-cell-depleted T cells, or PBMCs.

The CDR3 totals 16 residues. V shed 5 bases and J shed 4 bases, with 20 bases lying between them. The germline CDR1 and CDR2 sequences are SEHNR and FQNEAQ (reference sequence). How the authors handled the data: Cell counts per sample came from amplifying reference gene primers. Generated by immunoSEQ multiplex PCR, the TCRdb table keeps only in-frame clones and is missing some. V and J calls plus clone size are reproduced from that table; the DNA served to infer D and trimming. The sample consists of about 59,000 clones, 91% of them appearing once. Specimen: peripheral blood. This TCR was recovered from a human donor in a cohort sampled during active COVID-19. This chain links TRBV7-9 with TRBJ1-2, with D unclear. DNA of the CDR3: TGTGCCAGCAGCCTTTGGACGGATCGGGATTTCTATGGCTACACCTTC. Amino acids: CASSLWTDRDFYGYTF.